The entry that follows covers one T cell receptor beta chain sequence. In germline, CDR1 is LGHNA, CDR2 YSLEER. Trimming took 3 bases from V and 6 from J; bases not matched to a gene: 3. The CDR3 covers 14 residues. This specimen comes from a study of cytomegalovirus exposure and HLA in healthy donors. The PCR had 60 Vbeta and 13 Jbeta primers. TCRdb keeps only in-frame clones here, not all; method: immunoSEQ multiplex PCR. The sample has about 130,000 clones, 74% seen once. This clonotype was sampled from a man aged 18-30 years in good health and CMV-seropositive. Source material: PBMCs. V is TRBV4-3 and J is TRBJ2-1, with 9 bases fitting TRBD1. In DNA form, the CDR3 reads TGCGCCAGCAGCCATGGACAGGGGTCCAATGAGCAGTTCTTC. It codes for CASSHGQGSNEQFF.